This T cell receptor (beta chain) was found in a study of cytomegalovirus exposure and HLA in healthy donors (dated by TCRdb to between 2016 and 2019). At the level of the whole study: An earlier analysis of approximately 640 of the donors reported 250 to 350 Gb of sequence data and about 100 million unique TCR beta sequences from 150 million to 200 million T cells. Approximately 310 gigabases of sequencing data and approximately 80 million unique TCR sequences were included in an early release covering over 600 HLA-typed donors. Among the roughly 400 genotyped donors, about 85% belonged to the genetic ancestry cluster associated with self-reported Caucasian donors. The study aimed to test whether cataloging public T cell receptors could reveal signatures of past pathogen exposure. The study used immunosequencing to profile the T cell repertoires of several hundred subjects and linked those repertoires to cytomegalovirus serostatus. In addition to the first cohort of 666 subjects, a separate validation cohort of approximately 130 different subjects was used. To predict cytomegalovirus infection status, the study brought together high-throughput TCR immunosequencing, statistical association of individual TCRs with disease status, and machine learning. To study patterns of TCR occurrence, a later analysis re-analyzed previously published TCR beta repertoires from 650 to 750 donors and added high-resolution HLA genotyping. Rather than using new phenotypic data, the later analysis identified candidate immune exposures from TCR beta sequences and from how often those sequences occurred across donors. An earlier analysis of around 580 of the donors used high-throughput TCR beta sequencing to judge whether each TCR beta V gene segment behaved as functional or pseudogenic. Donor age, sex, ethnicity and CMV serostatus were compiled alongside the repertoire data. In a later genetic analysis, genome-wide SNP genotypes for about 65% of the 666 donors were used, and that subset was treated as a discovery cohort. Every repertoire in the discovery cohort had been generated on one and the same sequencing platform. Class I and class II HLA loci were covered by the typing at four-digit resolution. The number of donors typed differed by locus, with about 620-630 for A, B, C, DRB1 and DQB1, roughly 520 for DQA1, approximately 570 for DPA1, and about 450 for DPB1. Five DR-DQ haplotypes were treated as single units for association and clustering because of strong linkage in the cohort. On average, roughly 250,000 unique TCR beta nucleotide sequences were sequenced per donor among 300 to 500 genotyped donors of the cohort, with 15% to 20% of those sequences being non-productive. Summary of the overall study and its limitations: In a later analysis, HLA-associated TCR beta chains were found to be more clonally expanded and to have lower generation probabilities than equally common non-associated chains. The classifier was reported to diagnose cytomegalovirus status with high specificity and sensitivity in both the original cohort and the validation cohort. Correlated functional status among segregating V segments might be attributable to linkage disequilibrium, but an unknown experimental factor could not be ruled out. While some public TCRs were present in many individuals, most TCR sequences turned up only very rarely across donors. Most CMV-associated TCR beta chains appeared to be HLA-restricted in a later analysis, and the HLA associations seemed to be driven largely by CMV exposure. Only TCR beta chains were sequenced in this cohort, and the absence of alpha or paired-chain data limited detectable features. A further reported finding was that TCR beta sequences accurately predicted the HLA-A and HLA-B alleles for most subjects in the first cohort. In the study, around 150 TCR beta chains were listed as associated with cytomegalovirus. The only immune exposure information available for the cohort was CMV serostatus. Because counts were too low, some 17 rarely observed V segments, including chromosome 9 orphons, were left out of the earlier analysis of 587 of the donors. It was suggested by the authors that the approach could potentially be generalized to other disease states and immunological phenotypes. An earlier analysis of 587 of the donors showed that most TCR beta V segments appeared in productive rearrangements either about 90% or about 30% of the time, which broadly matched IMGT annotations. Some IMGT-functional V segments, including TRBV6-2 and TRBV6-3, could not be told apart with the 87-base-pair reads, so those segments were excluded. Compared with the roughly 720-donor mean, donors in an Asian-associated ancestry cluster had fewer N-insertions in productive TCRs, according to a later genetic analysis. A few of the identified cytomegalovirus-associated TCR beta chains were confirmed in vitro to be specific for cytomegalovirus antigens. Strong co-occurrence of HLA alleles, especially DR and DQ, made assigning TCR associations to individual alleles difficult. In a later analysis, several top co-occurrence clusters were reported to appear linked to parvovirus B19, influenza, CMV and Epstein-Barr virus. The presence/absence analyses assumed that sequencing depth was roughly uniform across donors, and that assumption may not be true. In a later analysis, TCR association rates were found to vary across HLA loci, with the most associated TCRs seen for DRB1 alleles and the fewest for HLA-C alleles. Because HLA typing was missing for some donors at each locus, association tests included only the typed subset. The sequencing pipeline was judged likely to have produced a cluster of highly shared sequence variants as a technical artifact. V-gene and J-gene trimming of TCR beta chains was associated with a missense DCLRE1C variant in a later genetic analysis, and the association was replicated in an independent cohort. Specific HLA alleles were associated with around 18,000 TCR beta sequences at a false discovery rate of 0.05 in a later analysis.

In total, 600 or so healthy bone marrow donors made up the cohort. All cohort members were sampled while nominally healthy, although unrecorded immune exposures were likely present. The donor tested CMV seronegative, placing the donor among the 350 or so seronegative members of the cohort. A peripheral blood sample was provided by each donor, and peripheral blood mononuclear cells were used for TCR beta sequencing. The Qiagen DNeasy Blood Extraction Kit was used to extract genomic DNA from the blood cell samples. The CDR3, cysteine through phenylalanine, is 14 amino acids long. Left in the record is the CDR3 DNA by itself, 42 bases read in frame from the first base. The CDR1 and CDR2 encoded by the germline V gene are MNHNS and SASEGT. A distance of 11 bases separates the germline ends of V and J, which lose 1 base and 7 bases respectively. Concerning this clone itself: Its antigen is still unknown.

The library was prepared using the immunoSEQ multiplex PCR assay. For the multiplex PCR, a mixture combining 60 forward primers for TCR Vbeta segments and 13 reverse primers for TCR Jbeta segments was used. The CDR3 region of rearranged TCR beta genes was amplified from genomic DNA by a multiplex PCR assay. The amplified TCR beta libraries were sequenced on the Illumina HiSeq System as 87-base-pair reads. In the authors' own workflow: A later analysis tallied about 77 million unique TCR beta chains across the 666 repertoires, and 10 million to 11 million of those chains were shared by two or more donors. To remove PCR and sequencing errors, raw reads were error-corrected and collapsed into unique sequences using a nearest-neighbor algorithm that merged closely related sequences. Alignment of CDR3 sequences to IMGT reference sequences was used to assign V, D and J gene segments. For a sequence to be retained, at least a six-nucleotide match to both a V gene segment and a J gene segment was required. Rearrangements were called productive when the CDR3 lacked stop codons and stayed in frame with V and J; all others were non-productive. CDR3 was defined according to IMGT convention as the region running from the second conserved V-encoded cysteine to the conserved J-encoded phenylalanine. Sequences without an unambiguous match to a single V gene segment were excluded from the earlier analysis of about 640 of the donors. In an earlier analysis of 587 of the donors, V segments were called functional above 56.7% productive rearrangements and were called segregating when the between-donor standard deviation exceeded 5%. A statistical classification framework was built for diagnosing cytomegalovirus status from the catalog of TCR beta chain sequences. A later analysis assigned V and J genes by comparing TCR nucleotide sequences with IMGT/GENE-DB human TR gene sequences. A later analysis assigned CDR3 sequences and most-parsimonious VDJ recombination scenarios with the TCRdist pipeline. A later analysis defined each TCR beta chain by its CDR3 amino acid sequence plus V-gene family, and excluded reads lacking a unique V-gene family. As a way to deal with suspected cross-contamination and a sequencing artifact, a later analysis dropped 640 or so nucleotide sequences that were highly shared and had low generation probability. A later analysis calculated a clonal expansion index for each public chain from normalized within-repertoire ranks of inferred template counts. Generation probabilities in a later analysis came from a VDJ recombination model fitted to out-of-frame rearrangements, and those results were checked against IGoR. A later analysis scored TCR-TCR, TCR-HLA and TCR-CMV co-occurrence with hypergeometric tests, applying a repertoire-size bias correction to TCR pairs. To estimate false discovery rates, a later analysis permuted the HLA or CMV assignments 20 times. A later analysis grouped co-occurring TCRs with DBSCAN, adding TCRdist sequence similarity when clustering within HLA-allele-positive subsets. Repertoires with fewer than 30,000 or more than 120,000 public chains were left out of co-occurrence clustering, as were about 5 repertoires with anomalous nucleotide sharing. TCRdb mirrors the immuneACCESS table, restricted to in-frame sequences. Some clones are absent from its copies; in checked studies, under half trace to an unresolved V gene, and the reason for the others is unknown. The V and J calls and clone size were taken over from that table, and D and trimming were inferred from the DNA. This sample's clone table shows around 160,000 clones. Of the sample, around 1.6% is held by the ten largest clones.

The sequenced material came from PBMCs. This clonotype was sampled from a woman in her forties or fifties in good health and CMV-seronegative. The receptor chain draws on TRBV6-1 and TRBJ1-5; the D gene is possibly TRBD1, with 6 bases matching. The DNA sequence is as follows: TGTGCCAGCAGTGAAGTACAGGGTGAGCAGCCCCAGCATTTT. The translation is CASSEVQGEQPQHF.